The 29 T cell receptor beta chains given below trace back to one sample, sequenced in a study of technical replicates of blood from a handful of donors. Here immunoSEQ multiplex PCR was the method, and the copy in TCRdb shows in-frame clones only, minus some. Here the sample spans approximately 65,000 clones, approximately 86% being singletons. Sequencing was done on a sample of PBMCs. These receptors were taken from a human donor in good health. Some clones in this sample may be carry-over from other donors' samples.

This chain connects TRBV9 to TRBJ1-2, with 8 bases that match TRBD1. The germline V gene encodes CDR1 SGDLS and CDR2 YYNGEE. CDR3 length equals 17 residues. V lost 0 bases and J lost 2; bases outside the gene matches: 9. The CDR3 nucleotides are TGTGCCAGCAGCGTAGTCCCAGGGGGCTTTACCAACTATGGCTACACCTTC. This translates into CASSVVPGGFTNYGYTF.

This chain joins TRBV7-6 and TRBJ2-2; D unresolved. This CDR3 has 16 residues. CDR1 and CDR2 (germline): SGHVS, FNYEAQ. V lost 5 bases, J lost 2 bases, and 15 bases lay in between. CDR3 in amino acids: CASSAVHTTNTGELFF. In DNA, the CDR3 is TGTGCCAGCAGCGCGGTCCACACCACTAACACCGGGGAGCTGTTTTTT.

The sample holds one count of this clone. The rearrangement uses TRBV7-2 and TRBJ2-5; 8 nucleotides align to TRBD1. V shed 5 bases and J 8 bases; nucleotides not matched to a gene: 10. This CDR3 has 14 residues. Germline loops: CDR1 SGHTA, CDR2 FQGNSA. CDR3 nucleotide sequence: TGTGCCAGCAGCCTCGGACAGGGACGGAGAACCCAGTACTTC. It specifies CASSLGQGRRTQYF.

The J gene is TRBJ2-5, the V gene TRBV7-2, with 12 bases aligning to TRBD2. CDR1 is SGHTA and CDR2 is FQGNSA in the germline V gene. Losses at the gene ends were 4 bases for V and 5 bases for J; bases not matched to a gene: 11. This CDR3 has 17 residues. The CDR3 loop is CASSSFGLAGGTETQYF. CDR3 DNA: TGTGCCAGCAGCTCCTTCGGTCTAGCGGGAGGGACTGAGACCCAGTACTTC.

This rearrangement joins TRBV9 to TRBJ2-5; TRBD2 is a possible D gene (6 bases). V was pared by 4 bases and J by 1 base, with 17 bases between. This CDR3 comprises 16 residues. CDR1 SGDLS and CDR2 YYNGEE come from the germline V gene. The CDR3 here is CASSTGAGRAQETQYF. The CDR3 region has the DNA TGTGCCAGCAGCACGGGCGCGGGAAGGGCCCAAGAGACCCAGTACTTC.

The V gene is TRBV7-2, the J gene TRBJ1-2, with D uncertain. Looked up from germline, CDR1 is SGHTA and CDR2 is FQGNSA. V dropped 1 base and J dropped 2 bases, with 11 bases sitting between them. The CDR3 length is 15 residues. The DNA for the CDR3 is TGTGCCAGCAGCTTAGAGGCTAGTGCGAACTATGGCTACACCTTC. Translating it yields CASSLEASANYGYTF. The variable domain in full, completed from reference TRBV7-2 and TRBJ1-2, reads GAGVSQSPSNKVTEKGKDVELRCDPISGHTALYWYRQSLGQGLEFLIYFQGNSAPDKSGLPSDRFSAERTGGSVSTLTIQRTQQEDSAVYLCASSLEASANYGYTFGSGTRLTVV.

The V gene is TRBV4-1, the J gene TRBJ2-2, with D perhaps matching TRBD1 (6 bases). CDR3 length: 14 amino acids. The V end lost 3 bases, the J end lost 5 bases, and 10 bases lay between the germline ends. The germline CDR1 and CDR2 sequences are MGHRA and YSYEKL. CDR3 in amino acids: CASSQGAETGELFF. The CDR3 DNA is TGCGCCAGCAGCCAGGGGGCGGAAACCGGGGAGCTGTTTTTT.

J is TRBJ2-4 and V is TRBV4-3, with D possibly being TRBD1 (6 bases). Deletions cut 1 base from V and 2 bases from J, with 12 bases between. CDR3 length: 16 amino acids. CDR1 is LGHNA, CDR2 YSLEER, per germline. CDR3: CASSQVDRRTKNIQYF. CDR3 nucleotides: TGCGCCAGCAGCCAAGTTGACAGGCGAACCAAAAACATTCAGTACTTC.

The chain couples TRBV6-5 to TRBJ1-6; 9 bases map to TRBD1. The J segment lost 8 bases and the V segment lost 5 bases, leaving 7 bases of the junction unmatched. The CDR3 loop spans 15 amino acids. The V gene's germline CDR1 is MNHEY and CDR2 SVGAGI. The CDR3 DNA reads as TGTGCCAGCAGTCGGACAGGGGTTCAGGATTCACCCCTCCACTTT. Translating gives CASSRTGVQDSPLHF.

The chain couples TRBV6-5 to TRBJ2-7; a weak D match, TRBD2 (5 bases). The CDR3 is 14 amino acids. Trimming stripped 5 bases from V and 0 bases from J, with 11 bases between. The germline gives CDR1 MNHEY, CDR2 SVGAGI. The CDR3 bases are TGTGCCAGCAGTCCTAGCAGAGACTCCTACGAGCAGTACTTC. It codes for CASSPSRDSYEQYF.

This clone has more than one count but fewer than ten. J is TRBJ2-2 and V is TRBV29-1; 8 positions agree with TRBD1. This CDR3 contains 16 residues. The germline gives CDR1 SQVTM, CDR2 ANQGSEA. Trimming took 7 bases from V and 5 from J; bases not matched to a gene: 15. CDR3 sequence: CSARDTDRGETGELFF. The DNA of the CDR3 is TGCAGCGCTCGAGACACCGACAGGGGAGAAACCGGGGAGCTGTTTTTT.

The table lists this clone with a count of one. CDR3 residues: CASSVRFGGGYNEQFF. CDR3 coding DNA: TGTGCCAGCAGCGTCCGGTTTGGCGGGGGGTATAATGAGCAGTTCTTC. The chain joins TRBV9 to TRBJ2-1; 8 bases are shared with TRBD2. The CDR3 is 16 residues long. Germline V gives CDR1 SGDLS, CDR2 YYNGEE. J lost 7 bases, V lost 2 bases, and 11 bases had no gene match.

The J gene is TRBJ2-1, the V gene TRBV2, with 7 bases matching TRBD1. From germline, CDR1 is SNHLY and CDR2 FYNNEI. V dropped 4 bases and J dropped 2; count of bases not matched to a gene: 14. The CDR3 loop spans 18 amino acids. Written as DNA, the CDR3 is TGTGCCAGCAGTGGGGATAATCAACAGGGGCCCCCCTACAATGAGCAGTTCTTC. Translated: CASSGDNQQGPPYNEQFF.

The J gene is TRBJ2-3, the V gene TRBV4-1; 8 bases map to TRBD1. J was trimmed by 4 bases and V by 0 bases; bases with no gene match: 3. Germline CDR1 MGHRA, CDR2 YSYEKL. This CDR3 spans 15 amino acids. The CDR3 region has the DNA TGCGCCAGCAGCCAAGAACCAGGGGGCCCAGATACGCAGTATTTT. It codes for CASSQEPGGPDTQYF.

This clone was seen just once. The chain uses TRBV9 and TRBJ2-5; D unresolved. V lost 0 bases and J lost 4, with 10 bases in between. This CDR3 contains 14 residues. Germline assignment: CDR1 SGDLS and CDR2 YYNGEE. CDR3 nucleotide sequence: TGTGCCAGCAGCGTAGGAGGCCCGCGAGAGACCCAGTACTTC. Residues: CASSVGGPRETQYF.

The chain employs TRBV5-6 and TRBJ2-7; a weak D match, TRBD2 (6 bases). Germline lookup yields CDR1 SGHDT and CDR2 YYEEEE. The CDR3 length is 14 residues. V lost 0 bases, J lost 6 bases, and 13 bases lay in between. The CDR3 nucleotides are TGTGCCAGCAGCTTGGTGGAACGGAGGGCCGAGCAGTACTTC. Translated, it gives CASSLVERRAEQYF.

This sequence joins TRBV6-5 and TRBJ2-3; the D gene is possibly TRBD1 (5 bases). This CDR3 has 14 residues. V was pared by 2 bases and J by 3 bases, with 9 bases between. Germline CDR1 reads MNHEY; CDR2 reads SVGAGI. The DNA for the CDR3 is TGTGCCAGCAGTTACGGGGCCGGGACAGATACGCAGTATTTT. This gives the protein CASSYGAGTDTQYF.

This clone is large. The rearrangement joins TRBV14 to TRBJ2-2; D ambiguous. V was shortened by 1 base and J by 6 bases, with 6 bases between the two germline ends. This CDR3 spans 13 amino acids. Germline V lookup: CDR1 SGHDN, CDR2 FVKESK. CDR3 coding DNA: TGTGCCAGCAGCCAAGTTCAGGCCGGGGAGCTGTTTTTT. This encodes CASSQVQAGELFF.

This chain joins TRBV4-3 and TRBJ1-5; D is possibly TRBD1 (5 bases). Trimming took off 0 bases at V and 6 bases at J, with 12 bases between the two ends. The CDR3 is 15 amino acids. Germline V lookup: CDR1 LGHNA, CDR2 YSLEER. CDR3 DNA sequence: TGCGCCAGCAGCCAAGATTGGGGGGTAGGTCAGCCCCAGCATTTT. It yields the protein CASSQDWGVGQPQHF.

The V call is TRBV5-4, the J call TRBJ2-5; D remains ambiguous. V lost 3 bases and J 5 bases, leaving 8 bases between the germline ends. Germline lookup yields CDR1 SGHNT and CDR2 YYREEE (reference sequence). The length of the CDR3 is 12 residues. CDR3 region: CASSYTTETQYF. CDR3 DNA: TGTGCCAGCAGCTATACTACGGAGACCCAGTACTTC.

This chain joins TRBV7-2 and TRBJ2-5, with D perhaps matching TRBD2 (6 bases). The V gene lost 7 bases and the J gene lost 5 bases, with 14 bases spanning the gap. Germline CDR1 reads SGHTA; CDR2 reads FQGNSA. CDR3 length: 13 amino acids. The CDR3 DNA follows: TGTGCCAGCACCCCCCGGGCGGGGGAGACCCAGTACTTC. It codes for CASTPRAGETQYF.

The rearrangement uses TRBV6-5 and TRBJ2-7; 7 bases map to TRBD2. The CDR3 loop spans 15 amino acids. Per germline, CDR1 MNHEY and CDR2 SVGAGI. With 1 base clipped from V and 3 bases from J, the junction kept 6 bases outside the gene matches. CDR3: CASSYLPQRGYEQYF. The CDR3, as DNA: TGTGCCAGCAGTTACTTACCTCAGCGGGGCTACGAGCAGTACTTC.

The rearrangement links TRBV7-8 to TRBJ2-1; 7 bases match TRBD2. V dropped 2 bases and J dropped 7; count of bases not matched to a gene: 2. The CDR3 spans 13 residues. Germline-derived CDR1 and CDR2 are SGHVS and FQNEAQ. In nucleotides, the CDR3 is TGTGCCAGCAGCTTATTGGGGGGGAATGAGCAGTTCTTC. Translated, it gives CASSLLGGNEQFF.

This clone was detected only a few times. The chain recombines TRBV11-1 with TRBJ2-3; 7 bases line up with TRBD2. V shed 1 base, J shed 1 base, and the junction held 5 bases outside the gene matches. CDR1 and CDR2 (germline): SGHAT, FQDESV (reference sequence). The CDR3 consists of 16 residues. This CDR3 reads CASSLGPSGGTDTQYF. Written as DNA, the CDR3 is TGTGCCAGCAGCTTAGGTCCTAGCGGTGGCACAGATACGCAGTATTTT.

The chain combines TRBV7-2 with TRBJ1-3; TRBD1 matches at 9 bases. Germline CDR1 SGHTA, CDR2 FQGNSA. The junction had 12 bases not matched to a gene; V was cut back by 5 bases and J by 1 base. The CDR3 is made up of 18 amino acids. Here the CDR3 reads CASSPGQGIGISGNTIYF. CDR3 bases: TGTGCCAGCAGCCCTGGACAGGGGATAGGGATTTCTGGAAACACCATATATTTT.

CDR3 residues: CASTPRTSGTSTDTQYF. In nucleotides, the CDR3 is TGTGCCAGCACTCCTAGGACTAGCGGAACTAGCACAGATACGCAGTATTTT. The chain links TRBV27 to TRBJ2-3, with TRBD2 matching 10 bases. The germline CDR1 and CDR2 sequences are MNHEY and SMNVEV (reference sequence). The ends lost 7 bases at V and 0 bases at J; junction bases unmatched: 10. This CDR3 comprises 17 residues.

As DNA, the CDR3 is TGCAGCGGCAACCAGGGAAACACCATATATTTT. This sequence encodes CSGNQGNTIYF. V usage is TRBV29-1 and J usage is TRBJ1-3, with D unresolved. V dropped 7 bases and J dropped 4 bases, with 8 bases sitting between them. The CDR3 covers 11 residues. Looked up from germline, CDR1 is SQVTM and CDR2 is ANQGSEA.

The chain is built from TRBV4-1 and TRBJ1-4; D might be TRBD1 (5 bases). The V gene's germline CDR1 is MGHRA and CDR2 YSYEKL. The CDR3 is 15 amino acids. V lost 7 bases and J lost 3, with 15 bases in between. Written as DNA, the CDR3 is TGCGCCAGCAAGGGGTGGGGGGGAGCTAATGAAAAACTGTTTTTT. This encodes CASKGWGGANEKLFF.

This clone showed up just once. V usage is TRBV19 and J usage is TRBJ2-5; 11 bases are a match to TRBD2. The germline V gene encodes CDR1 LNHDA and CDR2 SQIVND (reference sequence). The ends lost 7 bases at V and 2 bases at J; junction bases unmatched: 6. The CDR3 has 15 amino acids. For the CDR3, the DNA is TGTGCCAGTACCCCTAGCGGGGGGACACAAGAGACCCAGTACTTC. Protein product: CASTPSGGTQETQYF.